The 13 T cell receptor beta chains given below trace back to one sample, sequenced in a study of cytomegalovirus exposure and HLA in healthy donors. The PCR ran on 60 Vbeta and 13 Jbeta primers. Produced via immunoSEQ multiplex PCR; TCRdb's table is partial and in-frame only. The sample carries approximately 150,000 clones, 70% to 80% recorded once. Sequencing input: PBMCs. The receptor set was obtained from a woman aged 25-40 years in good health and CMV-seropositive.

The chain joins TRBV6-6 to TRBJ1-3; D may be TRBD1 (6 bases). V was trimmed by 2 bases and J by 0 bases, leaving 11 bases between them. The CDR3 spans 16 residues. Germline CDR1 reads MNHNY; CDR2 reads SVGAGI (reference sequence). The CDR3 here is CASSYPSDSSGNTIYF. The CDR3 DNA follows: TGTGCCAGCAGTTACCCCTCGGACAGCTCTGGAAACACCATATATTTT.

The chain couples TRBV27 to TRBJ1-1; a weak D match, TRBD1 (6 bases). The germline V gene has CDR1 MNHEY and CDR2 SMNVEV (reference sequence). This CDR3 is built from 13 residues. Trimming cost V 2 bases and J 7 bases, with 11 bases left between them. This chain's CDR3 is CASSLRGALEAFF. In DNA form, the CDR3 reads TGTGCCAGCAGTTTACGGGGGGCGCTTGAAGCTTTCTTT.

A few counts support this clone. The chain combines TRBV6-1 with TRBJ1-2; no reliable D call. The CDR3 loop spans 13 amino acids. Germline loops: CDR1 MNHNS, CDR2 SASEGT. Trimming removed 8 bases from V and 5 bases from J, with 15 bases in between. The CDR3 protein is CASRGTGDYGYTF. CDR3 bases: TGTGCCAGCCGAGGTACCGGGGATTATGGCTACACCTTC.

This chain links TRBV28 with TRBJ1-1; D call uncertain. Germline-derived CDR1 and CDR2 are MDHEN and SYDVKM. The CDR3 runs 14 residues. With 5 bases removed from V and 0 bases from J, the gap between germline ends came to 10 bases. The CDR3 region is CASSPPPLNTEAFF. The CDR3 DNA sequence: TGTGCCAGCAGTCCCCCTCCCCTGAACACTGAAGCTTTCTTT.

This sequence joins TRBV27 and TRBJ2-2, with 10 bases matching TRBD1. Trimming at V came to 4 bases and at J to 6 bases, leaving 11 bases not matched to a gene. Per germline, CDR1 MNHEY and CDR2 SMNVEV (reference sequence). This CDR3 comprises 17 residues. The CDR3 sequence: CASSSRRQGAMSGELFF. Here the CDR3 DNA reads TGTGCCAGCAGTTCGCGACGACAGGGGGCGATGTCCGGGGAGCTGTTTTTT.

The V and J genes are TRBV5-4 and TRBJ2-1; perhaps TRBD2 as D (6 bases). Per germline, CDR1 SGHNT and CDR2 YYREEE (reference sequence). Trimming shortened V by 3 bases and J by 6 bases, and 10 bases separated the two germline ends. This CDR3 comprises 13 residues. The CDR3 DNA sequence: TGTGCCAGCAGCTCCCCGGGGGTCAATGAGCAGTTCTTC. Translating gives CASSSPGVNEQFF.

The chain recombines TRBV6-5 with TRBJ1-1; D is unclear. V gave up 5 bases and J gave up 7 bases, with 11 bases separating them. The CDR3 covers 12 residues. The germline gives CDR1 MNHEY, CDR2 SVGAGI. This CDR3 reads CASSLPGFEAFF. Written as DNA, the CDR3 is TGTGCCAGCAGTCTTCCGGGTTTTGAAGCTTTCTTT.

This chain uses TRBV10-1 with TRBJ2-1, with a tentative D call TRBD2 (6 bases). Between the trimmed V and J ends, which lost 3 bases and 0 bases, there was a span of 12 bases. The CDR3 consists of 16 residues. Germline V gene data show CDR1 as WNHNN and CDR2 as SYGVQD (reference sequence). For the CDR3, the DNA is TGCGCCAGCAGTGACTCTAGCGCGAGCTCCTACAATGAGCAGTTCTTC. Translation gives CASSDSSASSYNEQFF.

This sequence joins TRBV11-3 and TRBJ2-2; TRBD1 might be the D (6 bases). Looked up from germline, CDR1 is SGHNT and CDR2 is YENEEA. The V end was cut by 4 bases, the J end by 0 bases, with 12 bases between. This CDR3 has 16 residues. The CDR3 nucleotides read TGTGCCAGCAGCTCACTACAGGGAGCGAACACCGGGGAGCTGTTTTTT. Its protein product is CASSSLQGANTGELFF.

In nucleotides, the CDR3 is TGCAGCGTCGCCGGGACAGGGAAGGGAGGAGGCGAGCAGTACTTC. Amino acid sequence: CSVAGTGKGGGEQYF. The chain recombines TRBV29-1 with TRBJ2-7, with 9 positions matching TRBD1. Germline assignment: CDR1 SQVTM and CDR2 ANQGSEA. The length of the CDR3 is 15 residues. The V segment lost 6 bases and the J segment 6 bases; nucleotides outside the gene matches: 15.

This clone was recorded only once. The V gene is TRBV28, the J gene TRBJ1-2; possible D gene TRBD1, 6 bases. V shed 4 bases and J shed 0 bases, with 15 bases lying between them. Germline assignment: CDR1 MDHEN and CDR2 SYDVKM. The CDR3 covers 16 residues. In DNA form, the CDR3 reads TGTGCCAGCAGTTCGACCGGGACACCTGCTAACTATGGCTACACCTTC. It yields the protein CASSSTGTPANYGYTF.

The V call is TRBV11-3, the J call TRBJ2-5; 14 positions match TRBD2. The germline V gene has CDR1 SGHNT and CDR2 YENEEA. CDR3 length equals 15 residues. The junction had 6 bases not matched to a gene; V was cut back by 5 bases and J by 7 bases. The CDR3 DNA is TGTGCCAGCAGCCGAGGGACTAGCGGGAGCGTGACCCAGTACTTC. Protein product: CASSRGTSGSVTQYF. Full variable domain (outside the CDR3, taken from reference TRBV11-3 and TRBJ2-5): EAGVVQSPRYKIIEKKQPVAFWCNPISGHNTLYWYLQNLGQGPELLIRYENEEAVDDSQLPKDRFSAERLKGVDSTLKIQPAELGDSAVYLCASSRGTSGSVTQYFGPGTRLLVL.

The chain has TRBV6-5 and TRBJ2-2; 8 positions agree with TRBD1. From germline, CDR1 is MNHEY and CDR2 SVGAGI. The V segment lost 7 bases and the J segment 4 bases; nucleotides outside the gene matches: 2. The CDR3 totals 13 residues. CDR3 in amino acids: CASTTGVTGELFF. In DNA, the CDR3 is TGTGCCAGCACGACAGGGGTCACCGGGGAGCTGTTTTTT.